These T cell receptor beta chains were read from a single sample in a study of T cell repertoires in cytomegalovirus infection. TCRdb analysed the reads with MiXCR anew, one entry per CDR3 protein. This table holds more than 650,000 distinct CDR3 sequences, approximately 40% found once. The sample taken for sequencing was PBMCs. The source is a human donor in good health (CMV status not recorded). Some clones in this sample may be carry-over from other donors' samples. The conserved cysteine and the conserved F or W are not part of the CDR3 here. The listing skips clone size in some rows; elsewhere it reads once, few, many or a size class.

>14|TRBV29-1|-
SVGGAGGDMNTEAF
>12|TRBV7-9|-
ASSLEDSGNTIY
>12|TRBV6-1|-
ASNPLAGAYEQY
>13|TRBV28|few
ASSPIQTVNEKLF
>13|TRBV5-1|-
ASSAPGTGGETQY
>17|TRBV7-2|-
ASSLEIGTGQLAKNIQY
>13|TRBV6-5|-
ASRLKAGGTDTQY
>12|TRBV19|few
ATTAPTGLYEQY
>13|TRBV6-5|few
ASSLLEEGSSGYT
>13|TRBV28|-
ASNRLRVTNEKLF
>14|TRBV5-4|once
ASSLEQGRKDSPLH
>12|TRBV11-2|-
ASSLSPDKETQY
>14|TRBV23-1|-
ASSPKGQGRENIQY
>12|TRBV6-2/TRBV6-3|-
ASSLPDSTYEQY
>14|TRBV5-4|-
ASSRDKSSYNSPLH
>13|TRBV6-6|once
ARTAGQAPGTEAF
>10|TRBV12-3/TRBV12-4|few
ASSPYKDEQF